The next 21 T cell receptor beta chains were all read from a single sample in a study of PD-1 blockade in mismatch repair-deficient tumors. TCRdb keeps only in-frame clones here, not all; method: immunoSEQ multiplex PCR. The sample gives tens of thousands of clones, around 80% of which show up once; 3.3% is in the top ten. Sequenced here: peripheral blood, sampled 4 weeks after starting pembrolizumab. The receptors come from an adult with mismatch repair-deficient cancer.

The rearrangement links TRBV2 to TRBJ1-1; weak D call: TRBD1 (6 bases). The germline V and J ends were trimmed by 6 bases and 1 base, with 12 bases remaining between them. The germline V gene has CDR1 SNHLY and CDR2 FYNNEI. The CDR3 length is 14 residues. The CDR3: CASRGTRGNTEAFF. CDR3 DNA sequence: TGTGCCAGCAGGGGGACAAGAGGGAACACTGAAGCTTTCTTT.

The V and J genes are TRBV5-5 and TRBJ2-1; D may be TRBD2 (7 bases). The CDR3 contains 13 residues. V was cut by 7 bases and J by 10 bases, with 18 bases left in between. CDR1 and CDR2 (germline): SGHKS, YYEKEE (reference sequence). CDR3 residues: CASSWGRGTEQFF. CDR3 bases: TGTGCCAGCTCATGGGGGAGGGGGACGGAGCAGTTCTTC.

The DNA for the CDR3 is TGTGCCAGCAGCCAAGAACTAGCTTACTACAATGAGCAGTTCTTC. Protein sequence: CASSQELAYYNEQFF. V and J are TRBV4-2 and TRBJ2-1, with D maybe TRBD2 (6 bases). The V end lost 0 bases, the J end lost 3 bases, and 9 bases lay between the germline ends. The germline V gene encodes CDR1 LGHNA and CDR2 YNFKEQ. This CDR3 region has 15 residues.

This clone was seen a single time. The chain uses TRBV6-1 and TRBJ2-7; the match to TRBD2 covers 7 bases. This CDR3 region has 13 residues. Germline assignment: CDR1 MNHNS and CDR2 SASEGT. V was pared by 7 bases and J by 5 bases, with 8 bases of the junction left unmatched. CDR3 nucleotide sequence: TGTGCCAGCAATCTACTCGGGGGGAACGAGCAGTACTTC. It yields the protein CASNLLGGNEQYF.

This rearrangement joins TRBV6-1 to TRBJ1-2; 7 bases match TRBD1. V trimming: 6 bases; J trimming: 4 bases; junction bases outside the gene matches: 8. The CDR3 consists of 14 residues. CDR1 MNHNS and CDR2 SASEGT come from the germline V gene. The chain's CDR3 is CASSPRGGLYGYTF. Here the CDR3 DNA reads TGTGCCAGCAGCCCCAGGGGGGGGCTCTATGGCTACACCTTC.

This clone came up a few times. This chain joins TRBV5-1 and TRBJ1-2; 8 bases line up with TRBD1. J gave up 8 bases and V 4 bases, and 4 bases lay outside the gene matches. This CDR3 is built from 12 residues. Germline assignment: CDR1 SGHRS and CDR2 YFSETQ. The CDR3 DNA reads TGCGCCAGCAGCACGACAGGGGACGGCTACACCTTC. Translating gives CASSTTGDGYTF.

This rearrangement joins TRBV5-6 to TRBJ2-6; D unresolved. The CDR3 totals 13 residues. Germline CDR1 and CDR2: SGHDT and YYEEEE. Trimming shortened V by 7 bases and J by 3 bases, and 8 bases separated the two germline ends. The CDR3 protein is CASWVFGANVLTF. The CDR3 bases are TGTGCCAGCTGGGTCTTTGGGGCCAACGTCCTGACTTTC.

This clone is a singleton in its sample. The CDR3 coding sequence is TGCAGTGCTAGAGAGGGACGATCGTTCTTC. The encoded protein is CSAREGRSFF. The gene calls are TRBV20-1 and TRBJ2-1; possibly TRBD1 or TRBD2 for D (5 bases each). Germline-derived CDR1 and CDR2 are DFQATT and SNEGSKA (reference sequence). This CDR3 comprises 10 residues. The germline V and J ends were trimmed by 0 bases and 15 bases, with 9 bases remaining between them.

The table lists this clone with a few counts. J is TRBJ2-7 and V is TRBV7-9, with 9 bases aligning to TRBD1. V gave up 4 bases and J gave up 2 bases; unmatched junction bases: 12. Per germline, CDR1 SEHNR and CDR2 FQNEAQ (reference sequence). The CDR3 covers 17 residues. The CDR3 coding sequence is TGTGCCAGCAGCTCTGGAGCCCCGGGACAGGGACCCTACGAGCAGTACTTC. Amino acid sequence: CASSSGAPGQGPYEQYF.

This clone was seen just once. The chain carries TRBV25-1 and TRBJ1-2, with TRBD1 as a possible D gene (5 bases). The length of the CDR3 is 15 residues. V shed 4 bases and J shed 3 bases, with 15 bases lying between them. The V gene's germline CDR1 is MGHDK and CDR2 SYGVNS. The chain's CDR3 is CASSAQGYPYYGYTF. The DNA of the CDR3 is TGTGCCAGCAGTGCCCAGGGATACCCGTACTATGGCTACACCTTC.

This rearrangement joins TRBV19 to TRBJ1-2, with no clear D. CDR1 and CDR2 from the germline V gene are LNHDA and SQIVND (reference sequence). CDR3 length: 13 residues. V lost 3 bases, J lost 2 bases, and 7 bases lay in between. The CDR3 is CASSIRQNYGYTF. CDR3 DNA sequence: TGTGCCAGTAGTATTCGGCAGAACTATGGCTACACCTTC.

The chain has TRBV5-4 and TRBJ1-2; the D gene is possibly TRBD1 (5 bases). Trimming removed 4 bases from V and 8 bases from J, with 15 bases in between. This CDR3 comprises 13 residues. CDR1 and CDR2 from the germline V gene are SGHNT and YYREEE (reference sequence). Here the CDR3 DNA reads TGTGCCAGCAGCACGAGTACGGGGGTAGGCTACACCTTC. This gives the protein CASSTSTGVGYTF.

The V gene is TRBV27, the J gene TRBJ2-1; D is possibly TRBD2 (6 bases). The germline CDR1 and CDR2 sequences are MNHEY and SMNVEV (reference sequence). The ends were cut back, 4 bases at V and 1 base at J, with 11 bases in the middle. The CDR3 extends over 15 amino acids. Here the CDR3 reads CASSSRGSSYNEQFF. The CDR3 bases are TGTGCCAGCAGTTCTCGGGGGAGTTCCTACAATGAGCAGTTCTTC.

The chain couples TRBV27 to TRBJ2-3; 9 nucleotides agree with TRBD2. Losses at the gene ends were 6 bases for V and 0 bases for J; bases not matched to a gene: 1. Germline values: CDR1 MNHEY, CDR2 SMNVEV (reference sequence). The CDR3 length is 14 residues. CDR3 residues: CASSLAGSTDTQYF. CDR3 nucleotides: TGTGCCAGCAGCCTAGCGGGGAGCACAGATACGCAGTATTTT.

This chain connects TRBV18 to TRBJ1-1; TRBD1 might be the D (5 bases). V was shortened by 8 bases and J by 1 base, with 17 bases between the two germline ends. Germline assignment: CDR1 KGHSH and CDR2 LQKENI. The CDR3 loop spans 15 amino acids. The CDR3 nucleotides are TGTGCCAGCCACCGGGAGGCAGGGAGGAACACTGAAGCTTTCTTT. Translated, it gives CASHREAGRNTEAFF.

This chain links TRBV30 with TRBJ2-5; the D gene is possibly TRBD1 (5 bases). V was clipped by 4 bases and J by 2 bases, with 8 bases between them. The CDR3 loop spans 12 amino acids. In germline, CDR1 is GTSNPN, CDR2 SVGIG (reference sequence). This chain's CDR3 is CAWMPGQETQYF. CDR3 sequence (DNA): TGTGCCTGGATGCCAGGGCAAGAGACCCAGTACTTC. Full variable domain (rest looked up from reference TRBV30 and TRBJ2-5): SQTIHQWPATLVQPVGSPLSLECTVEGTSNPNLYWYRQAAGRGLQLLFYSVGIGQISSEVPQNLSASRPQDRQFILSSKKLLLSDSGFYLCAWMPGQETQYFGPGTRLLVL.

This chain joins TRBV7-2 and TRBJ1-2; no firm D call. The CDR3 has 16 residues. CDR1 is SGHTA, CDR2 FQGNSA, per germline. Trimming removed 1 base at V and 7 bases at J, with 19 bases between. CDR3 DNA sequence: TGTGCCAGCAGCTTAGACCGGGCAGGCGGGGAGAGTGGCTACACCTTC. Protein: CASSLDRAGGESGYTF.

The rearrangement links TRBV12-5 to TRBJ1-3; 9 nucleotides agree with TRBD1. V lost 2 bases, J lost 11 bases, and 13 bases stayed unmatched. The CDR3 has 16 residues. Germline V gene sequence: CDR1 LGHNT, CDR2 FRNRAP. The DNA for the CDR3 is TGTGCTAGTGGTTTGCCACGAGACAGGGGGAAGGAAGCCATATATTTT. It is translated as CASGLPRDRGKEAIYF.

This chain links TRBV9 with TRBJ2-1; TRBD2 matches 7 bases. CDR1 and CDR2 (germline): SGDLS, YYNGEE. This CDR3 has 13 amino acids. Losses at the gene ends were 0 bases for V and 10 bases for J; bases not matched to a gene: 4. The chain's CDR3 is CASSVVEAGEQFF. The CDR3 bases are TGTGCCAGCAGCGTAGTTGAAGCGGGAGAGCAGTTCTTC.

The chain has TRBV11-3 and TRBJ2-5; possible D gene TRBD2, 5 bases. The CDR3 is 15 amino acids. Germline V CDR1 and CDR2: SGHNT, YENEEA. V was cut by 4 bases and J by 7 bases, with 19 bases left in between. The DNA of the CDR3 is TGTGCCAGCAGCTCCACAAGGACTGGTCGGGGGACCCAGTACTTC. Protein: CASSSTRTGRGTQYF.

J is TRBJ2-7 and V is TRBV7-9; D may match TRBD1 or TRBD2 (7 bases each). Looked up from germline, CDR1 is SEHNR and CDR2 is FQNEAQ (reference sequence). The V end lost 7 bases, the J end lost 3 bases, and 16 bases lay between the germline ends. The CDR3 has 14 residues. The CDR3 DNA reads TGTGCCAGCAACCCAGGGGGAGGGCTCTACGAGCAGTACTTC. This translates into CASNPGGGLYEQYF. The full variable domain, completed using reference TRBV7-9 and TRBJ2-7, is DTGVSQNPRHKITKRGQNVTFRCDPISEHNRLYWYRQTLGQGPEFLTYFQNEAQLEKSRLLSDRFSAERPKGSFSTLEIQRTEQGDSAMYLCASNPGGGLYEQYFGPGTRLTVT.